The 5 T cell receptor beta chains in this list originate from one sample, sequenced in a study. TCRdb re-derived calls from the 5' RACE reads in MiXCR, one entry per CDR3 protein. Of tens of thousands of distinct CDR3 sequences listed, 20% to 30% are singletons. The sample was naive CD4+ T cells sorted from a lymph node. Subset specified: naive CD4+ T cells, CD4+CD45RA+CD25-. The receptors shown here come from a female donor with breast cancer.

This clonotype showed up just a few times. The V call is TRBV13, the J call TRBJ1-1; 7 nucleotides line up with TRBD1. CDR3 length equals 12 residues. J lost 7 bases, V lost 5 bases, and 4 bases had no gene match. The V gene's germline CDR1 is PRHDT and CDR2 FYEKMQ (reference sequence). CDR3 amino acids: CASSIGQDEAFF. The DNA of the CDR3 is TGTGCCAGCAGCATCGGACAGGATGAAGCTTTCTTT.

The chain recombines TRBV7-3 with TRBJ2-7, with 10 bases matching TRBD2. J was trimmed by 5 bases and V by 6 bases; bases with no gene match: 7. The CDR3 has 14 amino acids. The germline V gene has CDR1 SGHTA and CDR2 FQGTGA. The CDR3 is CASSPGLALNEQYF. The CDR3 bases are TGTGCCAGCAGTCCGGGACTAGCGTTAAACGAGCAGTACTTC.

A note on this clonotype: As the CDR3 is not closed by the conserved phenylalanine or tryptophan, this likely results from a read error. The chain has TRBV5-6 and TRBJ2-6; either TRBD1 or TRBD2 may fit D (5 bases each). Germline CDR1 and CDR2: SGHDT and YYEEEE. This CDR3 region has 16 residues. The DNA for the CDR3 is TGTGCCAACAGCCCCGCTGGGGGCTCTGGGGCCAACGTCCTGACTGTC. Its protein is CANSPAGGSGANVLTV.

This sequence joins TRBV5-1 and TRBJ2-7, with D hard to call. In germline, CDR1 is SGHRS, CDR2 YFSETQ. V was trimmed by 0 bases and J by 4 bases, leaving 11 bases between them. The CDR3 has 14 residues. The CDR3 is CASSLGGELYEQYF. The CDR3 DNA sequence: TGCGCCAGCAGCTTGGGGGGTGAGTTGTACGAGCAGTACTTC.

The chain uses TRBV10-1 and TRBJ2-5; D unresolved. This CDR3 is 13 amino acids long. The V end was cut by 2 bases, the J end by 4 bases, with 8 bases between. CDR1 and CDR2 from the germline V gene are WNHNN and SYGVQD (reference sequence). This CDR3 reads CASSESEAETQYF. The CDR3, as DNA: TGCGCCAGCAGTGAGAGTGAGGCAGAGACCCAGTACTTC.